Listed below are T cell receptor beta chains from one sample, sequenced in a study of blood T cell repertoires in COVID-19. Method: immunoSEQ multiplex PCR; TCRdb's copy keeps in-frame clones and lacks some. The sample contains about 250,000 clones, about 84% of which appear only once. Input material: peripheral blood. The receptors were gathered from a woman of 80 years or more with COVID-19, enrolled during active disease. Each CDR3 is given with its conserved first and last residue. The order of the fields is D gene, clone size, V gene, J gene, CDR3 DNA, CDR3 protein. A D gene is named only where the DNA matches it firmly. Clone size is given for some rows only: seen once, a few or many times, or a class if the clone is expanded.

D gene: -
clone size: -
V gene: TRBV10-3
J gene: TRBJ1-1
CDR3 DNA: TGTGCCATCAGTGACGGACAGAACACTGAAGCTTTCTTT
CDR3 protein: CAISDGQNTEAFF

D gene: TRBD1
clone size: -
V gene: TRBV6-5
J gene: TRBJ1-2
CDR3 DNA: TGTGCCAGCAGCCTGGACAGGGGTGGCTACACCTTC
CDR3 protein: CASSLDRGGYTF

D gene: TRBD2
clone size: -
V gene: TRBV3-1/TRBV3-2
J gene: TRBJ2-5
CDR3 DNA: TGTGCCAGCAGCCAAGATTGGCCGGGTAGCGGGGGGGCCGGGGAGACCCAGTACTTC
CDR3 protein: CASSQDWPGSGGAGETQYF

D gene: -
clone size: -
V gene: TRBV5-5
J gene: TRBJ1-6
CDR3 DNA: TGTGCCAGCAGCCCTGGGACTCCTAGCTCCTATAATTCACCCCTCCACTTT
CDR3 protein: CASSPGTPSSYNSPLHF

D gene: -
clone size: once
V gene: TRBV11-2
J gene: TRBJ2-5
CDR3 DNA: TGTGCCAGCAGCTTATTGTGGGGCAGCCAAGAGACCCAGTACTTC
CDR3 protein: CASSLLWGSQETQYF

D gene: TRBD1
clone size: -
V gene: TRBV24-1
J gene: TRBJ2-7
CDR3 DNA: TGTGCCACCAGTGACCTGGGCCGGGACAGGGTTATGAACGAGCAGTACTTC
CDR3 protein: CATSDLGRDRVMNEQYF

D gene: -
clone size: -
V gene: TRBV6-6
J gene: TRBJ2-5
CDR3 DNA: TGTGCCAGCAGTTACACAGGGTCGGTTGAGACCCAGTACTTC
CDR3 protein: CASSYTGSVETQYF

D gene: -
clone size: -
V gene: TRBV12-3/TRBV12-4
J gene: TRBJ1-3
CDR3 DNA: TGTGCCAGCAGTTCCGACACTGGAAACACCATATATTTT
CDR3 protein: CASSSDTGNTIYF

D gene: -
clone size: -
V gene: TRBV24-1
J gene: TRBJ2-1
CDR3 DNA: TGTGCCACCAGTGACCAGGGTATCCATGAGCAGTTCTTC
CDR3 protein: CATSDQGIHEQFF

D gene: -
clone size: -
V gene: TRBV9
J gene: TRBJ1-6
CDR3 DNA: TGTGCCAGCAGCGTGAATGAACAAAATAATTCACCCCTCCACTTT
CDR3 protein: CASSVNEQNNSPLHF

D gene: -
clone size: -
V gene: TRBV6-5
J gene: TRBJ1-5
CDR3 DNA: TGTGCCAGCAGTTATCTCCAGGGTCAGCCCCAGCATTTT
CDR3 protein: CASSYLQGQPQHF

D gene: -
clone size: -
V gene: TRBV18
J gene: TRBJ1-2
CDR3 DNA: TGTGCCAGCTCACCGACCGGGACAACCTATGGCTACACCTTC
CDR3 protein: CASSPTGTTYGYTF

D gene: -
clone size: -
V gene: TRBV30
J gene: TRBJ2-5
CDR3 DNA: TGTGCCTGGAGTAGAAGCGGGGAGACCCAGTACTTC
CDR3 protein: CAWSRSGETQYF

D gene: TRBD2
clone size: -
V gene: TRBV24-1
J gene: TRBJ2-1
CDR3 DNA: TGTGCCACCAGTCTAGCGGGGCCGAACAATGAGCAGTTCTTC
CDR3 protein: CATSLAGPNNEQFF

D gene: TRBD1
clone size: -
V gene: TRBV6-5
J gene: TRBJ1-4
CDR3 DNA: TGTGCCAGCAGTTTGACAGGGGGGAATGAAAAACTGTTTTTT
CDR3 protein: CASSLTGGNEKLFF

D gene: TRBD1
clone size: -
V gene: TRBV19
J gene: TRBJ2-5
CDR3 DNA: TGTGCCAGTAGTAGTCAGGGGGTGGAGACCCAGTACTTC
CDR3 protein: CASSSQGVETQYF

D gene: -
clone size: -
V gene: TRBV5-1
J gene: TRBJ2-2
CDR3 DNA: TGCGCCAGCAGCCAGTCGAACACCGGGGAGCTGTTTTTT
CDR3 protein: CASSQSNTGELFF

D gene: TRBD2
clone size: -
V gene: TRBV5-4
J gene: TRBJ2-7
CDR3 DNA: TGTGCCAGCAGTCAGACTAGCGACTACGAGCAGTACTTC
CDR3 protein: CASSQTSDYEQYF

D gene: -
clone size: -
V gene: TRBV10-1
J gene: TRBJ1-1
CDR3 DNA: TGCGCCAGCAGCGGTTTCGCGGGCACTGAAGCTTTCTTT
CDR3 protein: CASSGFAGTEAFF

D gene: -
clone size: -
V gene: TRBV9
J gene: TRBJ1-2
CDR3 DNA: TGTGCCAGCAGCGTAGCTCCAGGGAACTATGGCTACACCTTC
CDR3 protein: CASSVAPGNYGYTF

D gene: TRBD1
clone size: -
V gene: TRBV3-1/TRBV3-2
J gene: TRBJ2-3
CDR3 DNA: TGTGCCAGCAGCCTCAACAGGGGTCATGATACGCAGTATTTT
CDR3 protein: CASSLNRGHDTQYF

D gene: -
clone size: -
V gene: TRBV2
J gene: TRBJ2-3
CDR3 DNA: TGTGCCAGCGAGGACAGTGTCACAGATACGCAGTATTTT
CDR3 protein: CASEDSVTDTQYF

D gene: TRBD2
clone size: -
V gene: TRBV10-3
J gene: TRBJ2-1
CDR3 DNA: TGTGCCATCAGTGAGTCCAGCGGGGGGTACAATGAGCAGTTCTTC
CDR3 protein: CAISESSGGYNEQFF

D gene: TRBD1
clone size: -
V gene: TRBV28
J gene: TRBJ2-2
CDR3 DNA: TGTGCCAGCAGATACAGGGGAACCGGGGAGCTGTTTTTT
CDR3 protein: CASRYRGTGELFF

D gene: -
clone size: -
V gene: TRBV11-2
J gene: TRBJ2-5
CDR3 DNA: TGTGCCAGCAGCTTCTGGGGCGGAGAGACCCAGTACTTC
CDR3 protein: CASSFWGGETQYF

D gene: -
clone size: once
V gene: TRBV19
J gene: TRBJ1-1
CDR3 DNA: TGTGCCAGTAGGGCGGGAGGCCCAGATGAAGCTTTCTTT
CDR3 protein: CASRAGGPDEAFF

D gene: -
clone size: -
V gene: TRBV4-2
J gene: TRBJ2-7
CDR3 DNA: TGTGCCAGCAGCCAGGATAGAGAAGGGGGAAGGGACGAGCAGTACTTC
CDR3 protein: CASSQDREGGRDEQYF